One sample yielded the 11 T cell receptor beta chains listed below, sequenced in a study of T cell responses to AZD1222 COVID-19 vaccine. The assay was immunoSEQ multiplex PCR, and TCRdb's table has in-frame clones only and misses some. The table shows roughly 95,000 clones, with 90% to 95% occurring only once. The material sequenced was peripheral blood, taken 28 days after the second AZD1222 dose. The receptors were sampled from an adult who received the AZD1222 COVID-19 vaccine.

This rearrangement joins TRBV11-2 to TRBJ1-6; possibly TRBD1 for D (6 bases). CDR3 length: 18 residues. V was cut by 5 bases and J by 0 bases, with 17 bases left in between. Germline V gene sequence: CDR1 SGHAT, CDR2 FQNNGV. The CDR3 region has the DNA TGTGCCAGCAGCCCCCAGGTCCAGGGGAGCTCCTATAATTCACCCCTCCACTTT. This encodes CASSPQVQGSSYNSPLHF.

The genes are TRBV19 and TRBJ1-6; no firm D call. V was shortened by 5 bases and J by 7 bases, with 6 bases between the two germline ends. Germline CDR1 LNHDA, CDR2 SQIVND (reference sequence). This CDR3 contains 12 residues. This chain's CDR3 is CASSLLNSPLHF. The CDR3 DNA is TGTGCCAGTAGTCTTCTCAATTCACCCCTCCACTTT. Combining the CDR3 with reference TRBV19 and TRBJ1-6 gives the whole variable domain DGGITQSPKYLFRKEGQNVTLSCEQNLNHDAMYWYRQDPGQGLRLIYYSQIVNDFQKGDIAEGYSVSREKKESFPLTVTSAQKNPTAFYLCASSLLNSPLHFGNGTRLTVT.

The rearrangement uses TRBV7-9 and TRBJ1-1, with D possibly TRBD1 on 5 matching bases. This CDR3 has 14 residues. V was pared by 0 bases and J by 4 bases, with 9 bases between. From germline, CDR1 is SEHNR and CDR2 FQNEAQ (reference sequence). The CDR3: CASSLAAGPTEAFF. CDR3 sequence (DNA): TGTGCCAGCAGCTTAGCGGCGGGGCCCACTGAAGCTTTCTTT.

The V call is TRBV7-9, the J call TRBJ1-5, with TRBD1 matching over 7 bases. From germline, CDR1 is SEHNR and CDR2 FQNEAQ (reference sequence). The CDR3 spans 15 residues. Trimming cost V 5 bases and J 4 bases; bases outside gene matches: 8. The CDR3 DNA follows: TGTGCCAGCAGCATGGGACAGATTGGGAATCAGCCCCAGCATTTT. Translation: CASSMGQIGNQPQHF.

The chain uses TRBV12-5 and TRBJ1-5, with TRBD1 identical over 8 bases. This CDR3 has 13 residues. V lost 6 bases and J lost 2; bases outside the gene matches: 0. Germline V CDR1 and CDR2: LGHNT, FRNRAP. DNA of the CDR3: TGTGCTAGTGGGACAGGGGGCAATCAGCCCCAGCATTTT. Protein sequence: CASGTGGNQPQHF. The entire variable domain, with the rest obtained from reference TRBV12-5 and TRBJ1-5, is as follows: DARVTQTPRHKVTEMGQEVTMRCQPILGHNTVFWYRQTMMQGLELLAYFRNRAPLDDSGMPKDRFSAEMPDATLATLKIQPSEPRDSAVYFCASGTGGNQPQHFGDGTRLSIL.

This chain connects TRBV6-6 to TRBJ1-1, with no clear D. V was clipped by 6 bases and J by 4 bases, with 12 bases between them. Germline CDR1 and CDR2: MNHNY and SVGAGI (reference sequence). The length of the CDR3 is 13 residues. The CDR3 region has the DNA TGTGCCAGCAGGACGGGTGAGGTCACTGAAGCTTTCTTT. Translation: CASRTGEVTEAFF.

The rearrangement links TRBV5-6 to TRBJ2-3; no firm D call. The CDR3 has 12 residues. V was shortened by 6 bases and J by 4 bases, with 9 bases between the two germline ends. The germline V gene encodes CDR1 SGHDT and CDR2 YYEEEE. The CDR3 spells CASTRWADTQYF. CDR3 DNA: TGTGCCAGCACCCGCTGGGCAGATACGCAGTATTTT.

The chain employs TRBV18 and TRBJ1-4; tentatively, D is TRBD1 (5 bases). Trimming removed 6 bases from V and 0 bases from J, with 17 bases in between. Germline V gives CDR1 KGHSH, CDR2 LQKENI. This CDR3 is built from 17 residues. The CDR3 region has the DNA TGTGCCAGCTCGCCTCGGCCCGGGGGTGCAACTAATGAAAAACTGTTTTTT. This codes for CASSPRPGGATNEKLFF. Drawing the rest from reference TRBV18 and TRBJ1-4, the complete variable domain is NAGVMQNPRHLVRRRGQEARLRCSPMKGHSHVYWYRQLPEEGLKFMVYLQKENIIDESGMPKERFSAEFPKEGPSILRIQQVVRGDSAAYFCASSPRPGGATNEKLFFGSGTQLSVL.

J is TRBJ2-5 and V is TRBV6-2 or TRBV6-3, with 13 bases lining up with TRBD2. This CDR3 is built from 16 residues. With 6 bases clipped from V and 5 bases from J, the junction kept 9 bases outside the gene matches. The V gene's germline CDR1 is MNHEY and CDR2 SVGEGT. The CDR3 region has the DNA TGTGCCAGCAGCTCGAGACTAGCGGGGGGCAAGGAGACCCAGTACTTC. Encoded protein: CASSSRLAGGKETQYF.

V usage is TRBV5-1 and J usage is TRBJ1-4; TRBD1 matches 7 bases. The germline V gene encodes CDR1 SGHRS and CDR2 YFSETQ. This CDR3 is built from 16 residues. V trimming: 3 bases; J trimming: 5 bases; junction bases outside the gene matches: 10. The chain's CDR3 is CASSWTSGTVNEKLFF. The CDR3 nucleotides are TGCGCCAGCAGCTGGACCTCGGGGACAGTCAATGAAAAACTGTTTTTT. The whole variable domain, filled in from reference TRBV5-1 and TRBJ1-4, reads KAGVTQTPRYLIKTRGQQVTLSCSPISGHRSVSWYQQTPGQGLQFLFEYFSETQRNKGNFPGRFSGRQFSNSRSEMNVSTLELGDSALYLCASSWTSGTVNEKLFFGSGTQLSVL.

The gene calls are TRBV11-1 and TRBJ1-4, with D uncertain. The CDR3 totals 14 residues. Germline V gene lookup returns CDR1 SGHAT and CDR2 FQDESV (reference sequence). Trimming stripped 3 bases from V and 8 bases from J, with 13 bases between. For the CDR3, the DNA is TGTGCCAGCAGCTTGGGAGAGAGAAACGAAAAACTGTTTTTT. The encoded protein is CASSLGERNEKLFF.